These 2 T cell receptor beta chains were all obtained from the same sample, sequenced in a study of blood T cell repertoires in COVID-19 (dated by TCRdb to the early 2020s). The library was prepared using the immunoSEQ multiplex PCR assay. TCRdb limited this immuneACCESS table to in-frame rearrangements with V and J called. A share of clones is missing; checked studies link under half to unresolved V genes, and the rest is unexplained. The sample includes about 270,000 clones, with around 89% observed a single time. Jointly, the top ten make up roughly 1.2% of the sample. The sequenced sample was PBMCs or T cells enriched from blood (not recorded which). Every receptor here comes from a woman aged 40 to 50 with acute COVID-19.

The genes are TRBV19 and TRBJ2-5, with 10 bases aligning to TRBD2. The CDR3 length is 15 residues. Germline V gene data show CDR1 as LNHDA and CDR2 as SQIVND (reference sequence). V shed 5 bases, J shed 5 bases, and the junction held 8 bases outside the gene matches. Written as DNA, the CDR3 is TGTGCCAGTAGTGCCCGGACTAGCGGTGGGGAGACCCAGTACTTC. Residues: CASSARTSGGETQYF. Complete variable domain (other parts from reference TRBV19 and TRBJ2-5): DGGITQSPKYLFRKEGQNVTLSCEQNLNHDAMYWYRQDPGQGLRLIYYSQIVNDFQKGDIAEGYSVSREKKESFPLTVTSAQKNPTAFYLCASSARTSGGETQYFGPGTRLLVL.

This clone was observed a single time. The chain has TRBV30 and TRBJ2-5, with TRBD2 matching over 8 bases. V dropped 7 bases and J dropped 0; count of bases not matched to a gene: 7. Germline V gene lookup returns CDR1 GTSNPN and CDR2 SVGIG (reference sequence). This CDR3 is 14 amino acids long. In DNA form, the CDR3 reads TGTGCCTTGGCACGGGGGGGGTACCAAGAGACCCAGTACTTC. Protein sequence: CALARGGYQETQYF.